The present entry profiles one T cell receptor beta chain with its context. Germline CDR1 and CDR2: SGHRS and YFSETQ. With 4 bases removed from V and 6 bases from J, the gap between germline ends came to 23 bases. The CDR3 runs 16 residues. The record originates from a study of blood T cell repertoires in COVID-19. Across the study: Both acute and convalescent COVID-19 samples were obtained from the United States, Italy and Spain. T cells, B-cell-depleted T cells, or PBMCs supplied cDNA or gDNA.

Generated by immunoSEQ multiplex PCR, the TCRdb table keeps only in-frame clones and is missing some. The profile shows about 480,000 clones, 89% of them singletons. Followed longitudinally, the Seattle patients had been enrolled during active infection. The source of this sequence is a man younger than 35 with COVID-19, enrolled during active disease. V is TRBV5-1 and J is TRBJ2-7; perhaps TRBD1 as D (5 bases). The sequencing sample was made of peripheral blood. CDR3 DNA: TGCGCCAGCAGCCGGGTAGACAGTGGCCAGGGAAGCGAGCAGTACTTC. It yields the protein CASSRVDSGQGSEQYF.